This T cell receptor beta chain derives from a study of blood T cell repertoires in COVID-19 (dated by TCRdb to about 2020). For the study in its entirety: Samples from collaborators originated in the United States, Italy and Spain and spanned both the acute and convalescent phases of COVID-19. The material from the prospective study consisted of cDNA or gDNA derived from T cells, B-cell-depleted T cells, or PBMCs. Subjects who had been exposed to COVID-19, were actively infected with it, or had recovered from it provided the deeply sampled blood TCRbeta repertoires that made up the dataset. The repertoires were made available in a free public database intended to serve as a resource for research on the immune response to SARS-CoV-2. The samples were drawn from two sources: the first 160 participants of the ongoing ImmuneRACE study, and 1,200 or so subjects contributed by 6 global collaborators. Nearly every sample came with metadata listing a de-identified subject ID, COVID-19 status, age in years and sex. Where HLA class I and class II types were available, the types were taken from metadata supplied by the sample provider, not from assay-based typing.

TCRbeta CDR3 regions were amplified from genomic DNA by means of the immunoSEQ Assay, a bias-controlled multiplex PCR. The authors processed their data as follows. Within the assay, amplification of reference gene primers was used to estimate how many nucleated cells each sample contained. To quantify the absolute abundance of each unique TCRbeta CDR3 rearrangement, sequence reads were collapsed and filtered. Productive Simpson clonality was computed per sample as the square root of Simpson's diversity index over productive rearrangements. TCRdb holds this immuneACCESS table with in-frame rearrangements only. Some clones are missing; in checked studies, unresolved V genes explain under half, and the rest has no known cause. V and J calls and clone size follow that table, whereas D and trimming were derived from the DNA. For this sample there are approximately 110,000 clones; 70% to 90% appear just once. 2.1% of the sample is taken by the ten largest.

This clone was seen a few times. Its antigen specificity is not known. No base quality information exists; no much larger clone differs at one position. Whole blood was collected in K2EDTA tubes by collaborating institutions according to the institutions' own protocols. For TCRbeta analysis, collaborators shipped samples in one of three forms: frozen whole blood, isolated PBMCs, or DNA extracted from either of those sample types. Beyond this particular receptor, the publication reports: How much clinical and demographic metadata was included differed by source and by participant, and the metadata was provided uncurated.

The germline V gene specifies SGHRS as CDR1 and YFSETQ as CDR2. Trimming costs V 4 bases and J 0 bases, and their ends lie 9 bases apart. From the cysteine up to the phenylalanine, the CDR3 has a length of 14 residues. Of all the DNA, just the CDR3 is kept, 42 bases in frame from base 1. Sequenced input: peripheral blood. The sequence is built from TRBV5-1 and TRBJ2-3; perhaps TRBD2 is the D gene, with 5 bases matching. This TCR came from a human donor in a cohort sampled during active COVID-19. The CDR3 in this case is CASSPEGSTDTQYF. DNA sequence: TGCGCCAGCAGCCCCGAGGGTAGCACAGATACGCAGTATTTT.